The 18 T cell receptor beta chains below all came from one sample that was sequenced in a study of T cell repertoires in cytomegalovirus infection. Which antigens these TCRs recognize remains unknown. TCRdb reprocessed the reads via MiXCR and lists one record per CDR3 protein. The sample lists 750,000 to 900,000 distinct CDR3 sequences, about 29% seen once, with around 12% in the top ten. The sample consisted of cultured CD8+ T cells from PBMCs, taken from culture after CMV antigen stimulation. The receptors originated from a human donor in good health (CMV status not recorded). Some clones in this sample may be carry-over from other donors' samples.

The chain recombines TRBV14 with TRBJ2-1, with TRBD2 identical over 10 bases. Germline V CDR1 and CDR2: SGHDN, FVKESK. Germline trimming cut 0 bases from V and 5 bases from J; bases unmatched to any gene: 10. The CDR3 is made up of 18 amino acids. CDR3 sequence (DNA): TGTGCCAGCAGCCAAGAAGGAGCGGGGGGGTTCCTAGACAATGAGCAGTTCTTC. As protein: CASSQEGAGGFLDNEQFF.

A few counts support this clonotype. This chain joins TRBV27 and TRBJ1-6; D ambiguous. Germline V gene data show CDR1 as MNHEY and CDR2 as SMNVEV (reference sequence). Trimming pared 7 bases from V and 0 bases from J, leaving 10 bases between. This CDR3 has 15 residues. Here the CDR3 reads CASTHSSSYNSPLHF. CDR3 coding DNA: TGTGCCAGCACCCACAGTAGCTCCTATAATTCACCCCTCCACTTT.

This clonotype was seen many times. The gene calls are TRBV6-5 and TRBJ2-7; 7 nucleotides align to TRBD1. Per the germline V gene, CDR1 is MNHEY and CDR2 is SVGAGI. The CDR3 sequence is 17 residues long. V dropped 3 bases and J dropped 2; count of bases not matched to a gene: 13. The CDR3 DNA reads as TGTGCCAGCAGTTATGGGGCAGGGGGAAGGGTTGCCTACGAGCAGTACTTC. This encodes CASSYGAGGRVAYEQYF.

The chain joins TRBV25-1 to TRBJ2-5, with 8 bases fitting TRBD2. V lost 8 bases and J lost 2; bases outside the gene matches: 4. The length of the CDR3 is 13 residues. Looked up from germline, CDR1 is MGHDK and CDR2 is SYGVNS. This CDR3 reads CASHGGDQETQYF. Written as DNA, the CDR3 is TGTGCCAGCCACGGGGGGGATCAAGAGACCCAGTACTTC.

This sequence joins TRBV6-6 and TRBJ2-7; possible D gene TRBD1, 7 bases. This CDR3 has 15 residues. The V gene's germline CDR1 is MNHNY and CDR2 SVGAGI (reference sequence). V lost 3 bases to trimming and J lost 3 bases, with 15 bases between them. CDR3 in DNA: TGTGCCAGCAGTTATACCGGGACAGCGGGCTACGAGCAGTACTTC. Protein: CASSYTGTAGYEQYF.

This clonotype appeared a single time. The chain carries TRBV2 and TRBJ1-2; maybe TRBD1 (5 bases). CDR3 size: 13 residues. V was shortened by 1 base and J by 6 bases, with 9 bases between the two germline ends. CDR1 SNHLY and CDR2 FYNNEI come from the germline V gene. The CDR3 here is CASSEVARDGYTF. The DNA for the CDR3 is TGTGCCAGCAGTGAAGTTGCCAGGGATGGCTACACCTTC.

The V and J genes are TRBV6-6 and TRBJ1-3; D is unclear. Germline V lookup: CDR1 MNHNY, CDR2 SVGAGI (reference sequence). The V end was cut by 6 bases, the J end by 0 bases, with 15 bases between. The CDR3 covers 16 residues. CDR3 in amino acids: CASSPRIHPSGNTIYF. CDR3 bases: TGTGCCAGCAGCCCCCGGATACACCCCTCTGGAAACACCATATATTTT.

This chain joins TRBV29-1 and TRBJ2-1, with D perhaps being TRBD1 or TRBD2 (5 bases each). The germline V and J ends were trimmed by 5 bases and 0 bases, with 11 bases remaining between them. CDR1 and CDR2 from the germline V gene are SQVTM and ANQGSEA. The CDR3 has 14 amino acids. CDR3: CSVFEGSSYNEQFF. CDR3 nucleotides: TGCAGCGTTTTTGAGGGGAGCTCCTACAATGAGCAGTTCTTC.

The chain couples TRBV24-1 to TRBJ1-1; no firm D call. Germline CDR1 is KGHDR and CDR2 is SFDVKD. The CDR3 is 11 residues long. Trimming cost V 0 bases and J 11 bases, with 6 bases left between them. CDR3 region: CATSDLLRAFF. CDR3 nucleotide sequence: TGTGCCACCAGTGATTTGCTTAGGGCTTTCTTT.

The rearrangement joins TRBV15 to TRBJ1-5, with TRBD1 matching over 7 bases. The CDR3 spans 16 residues. From germline, CDR1 is LNHNV and CDR2 YYDKDF (reference sequence). The V segment lost 2 bases and the J segment 2 bases; nucleotides outside the gene matches: 6. The CDR3 DNA follows: TGTGCCACCAGCAGATTGGACAGGCGGGGCAATCAGCCCCAGCATTTT. It codes for CATSRLDRRGNQPQHF.

This clonotype has ten or more counts. This chain connects TRBV12-3 or TRBV12-4 to TRBJ1-5; D call uncertain. The length of the CDR3 is 12 residues. The V end was cut by 6 bases, the J end by 2 bases, with 5 bases between. The DNA for the CDR3 is TGTGCCAGCAGCGAGGGCAATCAGCCCCAGCATTTT. It is translated as CASSEGNQPQHF.

This clonotype was counted between two and nine times. The chain recombines TRBV27 with TRBJ2-5, with a possible D match to TRBD2 (5 bases). In germline, CDR1 is MNHEY, CDR2 SMNVEV (reference sequence). V dropped 3 bases and J dropped 0 bases, with 8 bases sitting between them. CDR3 length equals 14 residues. The CDR3 is CASSLIANQETQYF. The CDR3 nucleotides read TGTGCCAGCAGTTTGATAGCGAACCAAGAGACCCAGTACTTC.

This clonotype was detected only a few times. The rearrangement joins TRBV10-2 to TRBJ1-1; D remains ambiguous. Trimming left V 0 bases short and J 0 bases short, with 11 bases between. In germline, CDR1 is WSHSY, CDR2 SAAADI. This CDR3 region has 16 residues. In DNA form, the CDR3 reads TGCGCCAGCAGTGAGTCCCACCCTACATTGAACACTGAAGCTTTCTTT. This translates into CASSESHPTLNTEAFF.

This clonotype turned up a few times. The rearrangement uses TRBV12-5 and TRBJ2-6; no clear D. V lost 6 bases and J 3 bases, leaving 9 bases between the germline ends. This CDR3 has 14 residues. CDR1 and CDR2 from the germline V gene are LGHNT and FRNRAP. CDR3 bases: TGTGCTAGTGGGGAAAGGGATGGGGCCAACGTCCTGACTTTC. This codes for CASGERDGANVLTF.

The sample holds a few counts of this clonotype. The V gene is TRBV6-2 or TRBV6-3, the J gene TRBJ2-6; D call uncertain. V was pared by 5 bases and J by 1 base, with 9 bases between. The CDR3 runs to 15 residues. Looked up from germline, CDR1 is MNHEY and CDR2 is SVGEGT. This CDR3 is CASSTSASGANVLTF. Here the CDR3 DNA reads TGTGCCAGCAGTACCTCCGCGTCTGGGGCCAACGTCCTGACTTTC.

This clonotype occurred a few times. The chain has TRBV4-1 and TRBJ2-1; perhaps TRBD2 as D (5 bases). Germline CDR1 MGHRA, CDR2 YSYEKL. V lost 1 base, J lost 5 bases, and 6 bases lay in between. The CDR3 loop spans 13 amino acids. The CDR3 region has the DNA TGCGCCAGCAGCCAAGCCGGGGACAATGAGCAGTTCTTC. Translation gives CASSQAGDNEQFF.

This clonotype was recorded a few times. The chain has TRBV15 and TRBJ2-7; no clear D gene. The V gene's germline CDR1 is LNHNV and CDR2 YYDKDF (reference sequence). The CDR3 loop spans 13 amino acids. Trimming took 0 bases from V and 5 from J, leaving 8 bases between them. The CDR3 protein is CATSREKGNEQYV. For the CDR3, the DNA is TGTGCCACCAGCAGAGAGAAGGGAAACGAGCAGTACGTC.

This clonotype was counted many times. CDR3 protein: CASATILSNEKLFF. The CDR3 nucleotides read TGCGCCAGCGCCACGATCCTTTCTAATGAAAAACTGTTTTTT. The chain has TRBV4-1 and TRBJ1-4, with D unresolved. Germline assignment: CDR1 MGHRA and CDR2 YSYEKL. With 8 bases removed from V and 3 bases from J, the gap between germline ends came to 13 bases. The CDR3 runs 14 residues.